Here is one T cell receptor (beta chain) with its context. Its antigen is still unknown. The record has no base qualities; no much larger clone is one base away. This record comes from a study of beta chain features in type 1 diabetes (dated by TCRdb to about 2018). About the study as a whole: No differences in mean age, gender distribution, total cell number or subset yield were found between patients and healthy donors. Regulatory and stem cell-like memory subsets were isolated from only 8 patients and roughly 8 healthy donors, whereas naive and central memory subsets came from all 28 donors. A total of roughly 110 million sorted cells were examined across all samples, and the number of cells per subset was strongly correlated with RNA yield. In the study, recently diagnosed type 1 diabetes patients and matched healthy donors were compared on the TCRB repertoires of their sorted circulating CD4+ T cell subsets.

The entire isolated RNA was reverse transcribed using the High Capacity cDNA Reverse Transcription Kit, and thus expressed TCRB transcripts were sequenced. For stem cell-like memory T cell samples, survey-depth immunoSEQ sequencing was used, averaging about 970,000 total reads per sample. After sorted cells were lysed in RLT buffer, RNA was extracted with DNase-treated RNeasy Micro or Mini kits, with the choice depending on cell number. Each cell subset was processed on its own to prevent cross-contamination, while patient and healthy donor samples were processed together. TCRB sequences were amplified from cDNA with the immunoSEQ multiplex PCR, producing 87-bp fragments spanning the CDR3 region. Amplicons were sequenced on the Illumina HiSeq platform. Turning to the authors' computational methods: PCR bias was computationally corrected using synthetic template baselines, reads within Hamming distance 2 were collapsed, and singletons that could not be merged were discarded. By aligning reads against IMGT, V, D and J genes, CDR3 length, and insertions or deletions at six rearrangement sites were assigned. Within each subset, clonotype counts were normalized to sorted cell number, after which true diversity and Gini coefficients were computed with the tcR R package. The overlap coefficient, calculated on TCRB nucleotide sequences, was used to measure repertoire sharing. TCRdb obtained this table from immuneACCESS and retained in-frame rearrangements with V and J assigned. These tables miss some clones; where compared with another copy, unresolved V genes account for less than half of the shortfall, and the remainder is unexplained. That table gives V, J and clone size, and the DNA gave D and trimming. The table for this sample lists 45,000 to 60,000 clones; just under 65% of them were counted only once. In total, the top ten clones hold 0.29% of the sample.

A single peripheral blood draw of around 0.11 L on average was collected from each donor into heparinised tubes. A BD FACSAria II was used to sort naive, central memory, regulatory and stem cell-like memory CD4+ T cells with a panel that included CD45RO, CCR7, CD25, CD127, CD95 and CD27. All sorted populations exceeded 95% purity. PBMCs were isolated immediately by Lymphoprep density gradient centrifugation and stained directly without culture. To minimize batch effects, samples were stained and sorted in pairs, one healthy donor with one patient per experiment. CDR1 and CDR2 are read off the germline V gene as MDHEN and SYDVKM. From the cysteine through the phenylalanine, the CDR3 covers 13 amino acids. The entry retains the CDR3 DNA only, 39 bases that are in frame from base 1. Deletion took 5 bases off V and 2 bases off J, with a span of 9 bases between the germline ends. Summary of the overall study and its limitations: The naive, central memory and regulatory TCRB repertoires appeared to resemble one another more closely among patients than among healthy donors. Sequencing cDNA rather than genomic DNA could over-represent highly expressing activated cells, although activation and CD3 levels did not differ between groups. PCR may preferentially amplify shorter templates, but because patient and control samples were amplified and corrected together, any resulting skew would affect both groups equally. At VDJ recombination sites, patients with type 1 diabetes made fewer insertions and deleted more nucleotides, a pattern implying thymic rearrangement abnormalities. In all four CD4+ subsets, TCRB CDR3 length was moderately but significantly shorter in type 1 diabetes patients. HLA sub-analyses involved small numbers of individuals, so any influence of HLA type on TCRB rearrangement remained unresolved.

This receptor was obtained from a woman aged 30 to 39 with type 1 diabetes. This receptor chain uses TRBV28 and TRBJ1-2; confidence is insufficient to name the D gene. Sequenced material: stem cell memory CD4+ T cells from blood. Sample cell subset or site, as interpreted from the label and publication: stem cell-like memory CD4+ T cells. The nucleotide sequence reads as follows: TGTGCCAGCAGTCGGGGTGACAACTATGGCTACACCTTC. Its protein is CASSRGDNYGYTF.